The 29 T cell receptor beta chains in this list originate from one sample, sequenced in a study of T-cell memory formation after mild COVID-19. TCRdb reprocessed the 5' RACE reads via MiXCR and lists one record per CDR3 protein. In the table there are a few hundred thousand distinct CDR3 sequences, 24% of which are singletons. Sequencing used PBMCs or a T cell subset sorted from them (not recorded which). The origin of the receptors is an adult woman who had mild COVID-19 (a few samples of this study predate the infection). Cell type and time point are not known.

This clonotype was observed at least ten times. The CDR3, as DNA: TGTGCCACCAGCACCTACAGGGACTTCACTGAAGCTTTCTTT. It translates to CATSTYRDFTEAFF. The chain links TRBV15 to TRBJ1-1, with D possibly TRBD1 on 6 matching bases. This CDR3 comprises 14 residues. The V end lost 4 bases, the J end lost 4 bases, and 13 bases lay between the germline ends. CDR1 LNHNV and CDR2 YYDKDF come from the germline V gene (reference sequence).

This chain joins TRBV7-9 and TRBJ2-5; 7 nucleotides line up with TRBD1. The V and J ends lost 8 bases and 2 bases, in that order; junction bases with no gene match: 11. Germline V CDR1 and CDR2: SEHNR, FQNEAQ (reference sequence). The CDR3 sequence is 15 residues long. This CDR3 reads CASSHLGQSQETQYF. The CDR3 region has the DNA TGTGCCAGCTCGCACCTGGGACAGTCGCAAGAGACCCAGTACTTC.

This clonotype appeared once. The chain joins TRBV24-1 to TRBJ2-5, with D tentatively TRBD1 (7 bases). V dropped 3 bases and J dropped 6 bases, with 16 bases sitting between them. This CDR3 spans 15 amino acids. In germline, CDR1 is KGHDR, CDR2 SFDVKD. CDR3 nucleotide sequence: TGTGCCACCAGTGATAGTCGACAGGGAGGACAGACCCAGTACTTC. Residues: CATSDSRQGGQTQYF.

This clonotype has only a few counts. The V and J genes are TRBV5-1 and TRBJ2-1, with D unresolved. CDR1 and CDR2 (germline): SGHRS, YFSETQ. This CDR3 spans 16 amino acids. V was trimmed by 0 bases and J by 7 bases, leaving 17 bases between them. CDR3 coding DNA: TGCGCCAGCAGCTTGGATGGAGTTCTGGGCCCGAATGAGCAGTTCTTC. Translating it yields CASSLDGVLGPNEQFF.

This clonotype came up many times. The V gene is TRBV12-3 or TRBV12-4, the J gene TRBJ2-5; TRBD2 is a possible D gene (5 bases). The CDR3 runs 13 residues. V lost 1 base and J 5 bases, leaving 8 bases between the germline ends. In DNA, the CDR3 is TGTGCCAGCAGTTTAGGAGGGAAGGAGACCCAGTACTTC. It is translated as CASSLGGKETQYF.

This sequence joins TRBV4-2 and TRBJ2-5; D not resolved. Germline lookup yields CDR1 LGHNA and CDR2 YNFKEQ. The CDR3 covers 13 residues. V was shortened by 1 base and J by 2 bases, with 5 bases between the two germline ends. This CDR3 reads CASSQARQETQYF. The CDR3 nucleotides are TGTGCCAGCAGCCAAGCTCGTCAAGAGACCCAGTACTTC.

To note about this clonotype: This could be a read error, since a much larger clone is one nucleotide away. This chain joins TRBV20-1 and TRBJ2-2; D is undetermined. This CDR3 is built from 13 residues. Germline V lookup: CDR1 DFQATT, CDR2 SNEGSKA (reference sequence). The V end lost 5 bases, the J end lost 7 bases, and 14 bases lay between the germline ends. Here the CDR3 DNA reads TGCAGTGCTGGAGTTACGGTCAGCGGGGAGCTGTTTTTT. This codes for CSAGVTVSGELFF.

This clonotype turned up a few times. The V call is TRBV19, the J call TRBJ2-7; 11 positions match TRBD2. This CDR3 is 15 amino acids long. Unmatched junction bases numbered 6, after V lost 4 bases and J lost 4 bases. CDR1 is LNHDA and CDR2 is SQIVND in the germline V gene (reference sequence). The CDR3 spells CASSTGTSGFYEQYF. For the CDR3, the DNA is TGTGCCAGTAGTACCGGGACTAGCGGATTTTACGAGCAGTACTTC.

This clonotype was seen more than once but under ten times. The V call is TRBV2, the J call TRBJ2-5; D remains unclear. V was trimmed by 0 bases and J by 0 bases, leaving 11 bases between them. Germline CDR1 reads SNHLY; CDR2 reads FYNNEI. The CDR3 extends over 16 amino acids. CDR3 protein: CASSEANWVYQETQYF. The CDR3 DNA follows: TGTGCCAGCAGTGAAGCGAACTGGGTGTACCAAGAGACCCAGTACTTC.

The genes are TRBV5-1 and TRBJ2-1; D ambiguous. Germline V gene lookup returns CDR1 SGHRS and CDR2 YFSETQ. The length of the CDR3 is 12 residues. V lost 2 bases, J lost 5 bases, and 5 bases lay in between. This CDR3 is CASSLPNNEQFF. The CDR3 DNA reads as TGCGCCAGCAGCTTACCGAACAATGAGCAGTTCTTC.

The count of this clonotype is one. The chain is built from TRBV6-6 and TRBJ1-2, with D unresolved. This CDR3 comprises 13 residues. V was pared by 0 bases and J by 8 bases, with 10 bases between. Germline V CDR1 and CDR2: MNHNY, SVGAGI (reference sequence). DNA of the CDR3: TGTGCCAGCAGTTACTCGGAGAGAGTCGGCTACACCTTC. Encoded protein: CASSYSERVGYTF.

The gene calls are TRBV4-2 and TRBJ2-2, with 9 bases aligning to TRBD2. Per germline, CDR1 LGHNA and CDR2 YNFKEQ. The V gene end was trimmed by 1 base and the J gene end by 4 bases; junction bases not matched to a gene: 16. CDR3 size: 20 residues. The CDR3 region has the DNA TGTGCCAGCAGCCAAGTATTTCCCCCCGCGGGGGGGCCGGGCACCGGGGAGCTGTTTTTT. It translates to CASSQVFPPAGGPGTGELFF.

The DNA for the CDR3 is TGTGCCAGCAGCCAAGATGGCAGGGTCCACTATGGCTACACCTTC. It encodes CASSQDGRVHYGYTF. V and J are TRBV3-1 and TRBJ1-2, with a weak D call TRBD1 (5 bases). V shed 0 bases and J shed 3 bases, with 11 bases lying between them. The CDR3 length is 15 residues. Germline CDR1 is LGHDT and CDR2 is YNNKEL (reference sequence).

A single count supports this clonotype. The junction departs from the called germline gene at one end, perhaps through a read error. V and J are TRBV3-1 and TRBJ1-1; TRBD1 is a possible D gene (6 bases). The CDR3 runs to 14 residues. Per germline, CDR1 LGHDT and CDR2 YNNKEL (reference sequence). In DNA form, the CDR3 reads TGTGCCAGCAGCCAAGAAGGGGGATGGACTGAGGCTTTCTTT. This encodes CASSQEGGWTEAFF.

A few counts support this clonotype. The J gene is TRBJ2-5, the V gene TRBV7-8, with D possibly TRBD1 on 8 matching bases. Trimming left V 4 bases short and J 2 bases short, with 14 bases between. This CDR3 region has 15 residues. From germline, CDR1 is SGHVS and CDR2 FQNEAQ. CDR3 residues: CASSSTGGGQETQYF. DNA for the CDR3: TGTGCCAGCAGCTCCACAGGGGGGGGGCAAGAGACCCAGTACTTC.

This clonotype was seen many times. The chain joins TRBV5-5 to TRBJ2-2; weak D call: TRBD2 (6 bases). CDR1 and CDR2 from the germline V gene are SGHKS and YYEKEE (reference sequence). The germline V and J ends were trimmed by 5 bases and 6 bases, with 8 bases remaining between them. The CDR3 has 12 residues. The CDR3 DNA sequence: TGTGCCAGCAGACCGGGGGCCGGGGAGCTGTTTTTT. Translating gives CASRPGAGELFF.

The table lists this clonotype with many counts. At one boundary the junction diverges from the germline segment, which might be a read error. The V gene is TRBV5-1, the J gene TRBJ2-7; 10 nucleotides align to TRBD1. Germline-derived CDR1 and CDR2 are SGHRS and YFSETQ. The CDR3 extends over 14 amino acids. Written as DNA, the CDR3 is TGTGCCAGTAGTTCGGGACAGGGGCCCTACGAGCAGTACTTC. Translation gives CASSSGQGPYEQYF.

The CDR3 reads CASTLDLQSTDTQYF. The CDR3 DNA reads as TGCGCCAGCACCCTGGACCTCCAGAGCACAGATACGCAGTATTTT. The chain joins TRBV5-1 to TRBJ2-3; unclear D gene. In germline, CDR1 is SGHRS, CDR2 YFSETQ. V lost 6 bases and J 0 bases, leaving 14 bases between the germline ends. The CDR3 runs 15 residues.

The chain links TRBV4-1 to TRBJ1-2; D not resolved. Germline CDR1 MGHRA, CDR2 YSYEKL. The V end was cut by 3 bases, the J end by 6 bases, with 20 bases between. This CDR3 spans 16 amino acids. The CDR3 coding sequence is TGCGCCAGCAGCCAGGCCGTAGGTGGAAGAAGCGATGGCTACACCTTC. It yields the protein CASSQAVGGRSDGYTF.

This clonotype was counted ten times or more. Germline and junction disagree at one end, which may indicate a read error. V gene TRBV5-1 combines with J gene TRBJ2-7; 10 nucleotides line up with TRBD1. The germline gives CDR1 SGHRS, CDR2 YFSETQ. This CDR3 is built from 14 residues. The CDR3 spells CASSLDRGLYEQYF. DNA of the CDR3: TGTGCCAGCAGCTTAGACAGGGGGCTCTACGAGCAGTACTTC.

The CDR3 DNA follows: TGTGCCAGCAGCTATATACAGGGAACCGGGGAGCTGTTTTTT. Protein product: CASSYIQGTGELFF. The chain has TRBV9 and TRBJ2-2; the D gene is possibly TRBD1 (6 bases). The CDR3 is 14 amino acids. The V end was cut by 4 bases, the J end by 5 bases, with 12 bases between. Germline loops: CDR1 SGDLS, CDR2 YYNGEE.

Here the CDR3 DNA reads TGTGCCAGCAGCTCACAACCTCTCGGCTACACCTTC. Protein product: CASSSQPLGYTF. The genes are TRBV7-9 and TRBJ1-2; D not certain. In germline, CDR1 is SEHNR, CDR2 FQNEAQ (reference sequence). The CDR3 is 12 residues long. Between the trimmed V and J ends, which lost 4 bases and 8 bases, there was a span of 11 bases.

The J gene is TRBJ2-3, the V gene TRBV24-1; no definite D call. Looked up from germline, CDR1 is KGHDR and CDR2 is SFDVKD. The CDR3 consists of 13 residues. V was cut by 0 bases and J by 5 bases, with 5 bases left in between. The CDR3 nucleotides are TGTGCCACCAGTGATTTGGCCAGAGATACGCAGTATTTT. Protein product: CATSDLARDTQYF.

In its sample, this clonotype was seen a few times. The rearrangement links TRBV18 to TRBJ1-5; TRBD1 might be the D (6 bases). This CDR3 is 16 amino acids long. The germline V gene encodes CDR1 KGHSH and CDR2 LQKENI. Trimming shortened V by 1 base and J by 7 bases, and 17 bases separated the two germline ends. CDR3 nucleotide sequence: TGTGCCAGCTCACCACTTTCCGGGGACACTCAGCAGCCCCAGCATTTT. This encodes CASSPLSGDTQQPQHF. The complete variable domain, with remaining parts taken from reference TRBV18 and TRBJ1-5, reads NAGVMQNPRHLVRRRGQEARLRCSPMKGHSHVYWYRQLPEEGLKFMVYLQKENIIDESGMPKERFSAEFPKEGPSILRIQQVVRGDSAAYFCASSPLSGDTQQPQHFGDGTRLSIL.

The rearrangement uses TRBV12-3 or TRBV12-4 and TRBJ1-6, with 8 bases identical to TRBD1. The junction had 13 bases not matched to a gene; V was cut back by 4 bases and J by 14 bases. The CDR3 has 15 amino acids. CDR3 residues: CASSSTTGGPTALHF. In DNA form, the CDR3 reads TGTGCCAGCAGTTCAACAACAGGGGGGCCCACGGCCCTCCACTTT.

The rearrangement links TRBV4-2 to TRBJ1-5; D not certain. V lost 0 bases, J lost 1 base, and 7 bases lay in between. Germline V gene sequence: CDR1 LGHNA, CDR2 YNFKEQ. The CDR3 spans 15 residues. The CDR3 DNA reads as TGTGCCAGCAGCCAAGAAGGGCGGAGCAATCAGCCCCAGCATTTT. Its translation: CASSQEGRSNQPQHF.

The genes are TRBV7-3 and TRBJ2-1; D may be TRBD2 (6 bases). This CDR3 has 16 amino acids. With 1 base removed from V and 7 bases from J, the gap between germline ends came to 17 bases. Germline V gene data show CDR1 as SGHTA and CDR2 as FQGTGA. The CDR3 loop is CASSLRGGATVNEQFF. The CDR3 DNA follows: TGTGCCAGCAGCTTAAGAGGCGGGGCGACTGTGAATGAGCAGTTCTTC.

CDR3 sequence: CASSLVMTSWETQYF. The CDR3 nucleotides read TGTGCCAGCAGCTTAGTGATGACTAGCTGGGAGACCCAGTACTTC. The chain is built from TRBV7-2 and TRBJ2-5; TRBD2 matches at 7 bases. Germline-derived CDR1 and CDR2 are SGHTA and FQGNSA. V shed 1 base and J 5 bases; nucleotides not matched to a gene: 7. The CDR3 has 15 residues. Based on the CDR3 plus reference TRBV7-2 and TRBJ2-5, the full variable domain is GAGVSQSPSNKVTEKGKDVELRCDPISGHTALYWYRQSLGQGLEFLIYFQGNSAPDKSGLPSDRFSAERTGGSVSTLTIQRTQQEDSAVYLCASSLVMTSWETQYFGPGTRLLVL.

This clonotype was counted between two and nine times. This sequence joins TRBV12-3 or TRBV12-4 and TRBJ1-6; D unclear. The germline V and J ends were trimmed by 7 bases and 7 bases, with 11 bases remaining between them. The CDR3 loop spans 13 amino acids. The CDR3 DNA reads TGTGCCAGCACCTCCGGGTCGAATTCACCCCTCCACTTT. As protein: CASTSGSNSPLHF.